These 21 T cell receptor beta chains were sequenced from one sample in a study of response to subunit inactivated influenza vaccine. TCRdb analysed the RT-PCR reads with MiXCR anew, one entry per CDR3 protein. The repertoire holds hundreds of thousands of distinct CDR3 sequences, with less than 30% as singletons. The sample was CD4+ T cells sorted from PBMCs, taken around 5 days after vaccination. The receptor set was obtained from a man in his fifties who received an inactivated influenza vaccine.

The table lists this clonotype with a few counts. As DNA, the CDR3 is TGTGCCAGCAGTGATCAGGGAAGCAATCAGCCCCAGCATTTT. As protein: CASSDQGSNQPQHF. This chain links TRBV12-3 or TRBV12-4 with TRBJ1-5; the D gene is possibly TRBD1 (5 bases). The CDR3 totals 14 residues. V gave up 5 bases and J gave up 1 base, with 9 bases separating them.

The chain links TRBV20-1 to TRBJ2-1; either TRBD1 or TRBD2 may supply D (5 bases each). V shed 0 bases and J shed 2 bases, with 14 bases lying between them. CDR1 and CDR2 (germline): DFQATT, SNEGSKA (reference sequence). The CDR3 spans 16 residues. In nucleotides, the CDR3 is TGCAGTGCTAGAGAGGGGCGGGCAATAGCCTACAATGAGCAGTTCTTC. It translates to CSAREGRAIAYNEQFF.

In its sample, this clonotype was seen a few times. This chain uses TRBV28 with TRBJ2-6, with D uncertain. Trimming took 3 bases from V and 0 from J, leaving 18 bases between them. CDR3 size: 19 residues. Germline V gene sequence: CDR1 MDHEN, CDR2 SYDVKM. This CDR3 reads CASSLSSTNSISGANVLTF. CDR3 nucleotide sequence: TGTGCCAGCAGTTTGAGTAGTACGAACTCCATCTCTGGGGCCAACGTCCTGACTTTC.

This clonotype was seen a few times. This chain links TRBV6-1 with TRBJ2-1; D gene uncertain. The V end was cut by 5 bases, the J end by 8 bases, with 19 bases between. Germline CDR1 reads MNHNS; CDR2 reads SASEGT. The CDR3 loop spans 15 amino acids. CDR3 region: CASSPVGILIHEQFF. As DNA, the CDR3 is TGTGCCAGCAGTCCGGTCGGTATTTTGATTCATGAGCAGTTCTTC.

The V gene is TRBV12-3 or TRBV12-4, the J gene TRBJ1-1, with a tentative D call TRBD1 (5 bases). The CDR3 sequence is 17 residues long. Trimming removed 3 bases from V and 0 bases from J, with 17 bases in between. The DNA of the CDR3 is TGTGCCAGCAGTTTTGTGGGGGTTGGAGGGATGAACACTGAAGCTTTCTTT. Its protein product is CASSFVGVGGMNTEAFF.

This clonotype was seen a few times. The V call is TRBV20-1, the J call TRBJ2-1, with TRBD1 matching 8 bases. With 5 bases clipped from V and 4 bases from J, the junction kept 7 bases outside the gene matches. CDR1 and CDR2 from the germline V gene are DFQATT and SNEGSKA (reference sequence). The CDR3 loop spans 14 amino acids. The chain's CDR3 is CSAGAGTGYNEQFF. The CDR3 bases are TGCAGTGCTGGGGCCGGGACAGGATACAATGAGCAGTTCTTC.

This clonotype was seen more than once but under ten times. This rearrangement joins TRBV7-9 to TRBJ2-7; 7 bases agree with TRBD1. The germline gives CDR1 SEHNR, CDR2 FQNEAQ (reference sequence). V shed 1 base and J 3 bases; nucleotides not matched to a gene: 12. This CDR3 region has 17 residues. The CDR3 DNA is TGTGCCAGCAGCTTAGTTGTGACAGGGACCGGCTTCTACGAGCAGTACTTC. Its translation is CASSLVVTGTGFYEQYF.

The CDR3: CASSQEGQKLAKNIQYF. For the CDR3, the DNA is TGCGCCAGCAGCCAAGAGGGGCAGAAACTAGCCAAAAACATTCAGTACTTC. The rearrangement joins TRBV4-1 to TRBJ2-4; weak D call: TRBD1 (5 bases). The V gene's germline CDR1 is MGHRA and CDR2 YSYEKL. The V and J ends lost 0 bases and 0 bases respectively, with 12 bases between them. The CDR3 loop spans 17 amino acids.

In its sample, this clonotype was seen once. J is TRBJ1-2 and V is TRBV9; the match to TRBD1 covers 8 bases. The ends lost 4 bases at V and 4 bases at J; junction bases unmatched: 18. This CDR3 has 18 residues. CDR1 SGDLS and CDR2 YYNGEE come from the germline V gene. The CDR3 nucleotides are TGTGCCAGCAGCCCGGGTAAAAACAGGGGGAGGTCCCCCTATGGCTACACCTTC. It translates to CASSPGKNRGRSPYGYTF.

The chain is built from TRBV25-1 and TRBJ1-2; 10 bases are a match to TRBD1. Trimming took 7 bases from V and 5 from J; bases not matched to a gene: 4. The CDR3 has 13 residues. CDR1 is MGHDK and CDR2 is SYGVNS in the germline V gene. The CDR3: CASKTGGEYGYTF. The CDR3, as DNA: TGTGCCAGCAAGACAGGGGGCGAATATGGCTACACCTTC.

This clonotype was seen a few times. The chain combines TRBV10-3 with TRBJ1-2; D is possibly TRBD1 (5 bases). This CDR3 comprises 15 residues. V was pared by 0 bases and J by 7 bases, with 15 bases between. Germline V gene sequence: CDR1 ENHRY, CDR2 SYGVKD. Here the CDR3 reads CAISESGNSQGGYTF. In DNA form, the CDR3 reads TGTGCCATCAGTGAGTCTGGGAACAGCCAGGGTGGCTACACCTTC.

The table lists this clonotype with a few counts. The CDR3 protein is CASSPRVGGRREQYF. The CDR3 DNA reads as TGTGCCAGCTCACCTAGAGTAGGGGGGCGTCGCGAGCAGTACTTC. The chain joins TRBV18 to TRBJ2-7; tentatively, D is TRBD1 or TRBD2 (6 bases each). The CDR3 has 15 amino acids. Germline loops: CDR1 KGHSH, CDR2 LQKENI. V lost 3 bases, J lost 6 bases, and 18 bases lay in between.

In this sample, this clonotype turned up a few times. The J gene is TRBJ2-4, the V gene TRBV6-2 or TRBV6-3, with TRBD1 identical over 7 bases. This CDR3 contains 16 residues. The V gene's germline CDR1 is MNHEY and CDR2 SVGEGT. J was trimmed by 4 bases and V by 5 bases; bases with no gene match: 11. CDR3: CASSSIPGTVKNIQYF. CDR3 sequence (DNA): TGTGCCAGCAGTAGCATCCCCGGGACAGTAAAAAACATTCAGTACTTC.

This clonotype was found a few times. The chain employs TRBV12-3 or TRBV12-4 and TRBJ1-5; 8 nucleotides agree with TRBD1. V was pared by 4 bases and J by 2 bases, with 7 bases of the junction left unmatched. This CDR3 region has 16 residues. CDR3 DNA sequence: TGTGCCAGCAGTTCCCCGACAGGGGTAGGCAATCAGCCCCAGCATTTT. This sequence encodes CASSSPTGVGNQPQHF.

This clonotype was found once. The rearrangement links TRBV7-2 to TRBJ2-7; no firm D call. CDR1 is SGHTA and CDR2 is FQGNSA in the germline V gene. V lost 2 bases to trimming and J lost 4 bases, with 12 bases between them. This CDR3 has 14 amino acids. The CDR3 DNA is TGTGCCAGCAGCTTAACCCCGTTTGGGTACGAGCAGTACTTC. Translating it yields CASSLTPFGYEQYF.

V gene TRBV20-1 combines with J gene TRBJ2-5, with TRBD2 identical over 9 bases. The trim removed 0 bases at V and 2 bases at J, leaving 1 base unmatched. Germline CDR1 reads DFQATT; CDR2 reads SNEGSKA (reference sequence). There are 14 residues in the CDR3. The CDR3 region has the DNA TGCAGTGCTAGAGAGACTAGCGGACAAGAGACCCAGTACTTC. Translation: CSARETSGQETQYF.

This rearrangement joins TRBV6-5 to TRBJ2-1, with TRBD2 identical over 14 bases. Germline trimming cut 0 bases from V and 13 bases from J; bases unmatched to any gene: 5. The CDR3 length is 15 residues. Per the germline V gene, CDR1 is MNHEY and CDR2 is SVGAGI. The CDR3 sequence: CASSYSGLAGERQFF. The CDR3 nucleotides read TGTGCCAGCAGTTACTCGGGACTAGCGGGAGAAAGACAGTTCTTC.

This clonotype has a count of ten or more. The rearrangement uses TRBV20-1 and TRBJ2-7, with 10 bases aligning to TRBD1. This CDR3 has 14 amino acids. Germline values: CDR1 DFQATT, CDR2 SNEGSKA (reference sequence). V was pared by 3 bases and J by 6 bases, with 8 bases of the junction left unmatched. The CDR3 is CSASADRGLFEQYF. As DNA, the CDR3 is TGCAGTGCTAGTGCAGACAGGGGGCTGTTCGAGCAGTACTTC.

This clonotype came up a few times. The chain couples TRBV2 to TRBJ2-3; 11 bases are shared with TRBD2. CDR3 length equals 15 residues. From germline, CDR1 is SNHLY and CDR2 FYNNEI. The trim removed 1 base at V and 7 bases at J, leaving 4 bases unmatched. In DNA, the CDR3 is TGTGCCAGCAGTGAAGGGACTAGCGGGTTTAATACGCAGTATTTT. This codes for CASSEGTSGFNTQYF.

For the CDR3, the DNA is TGTGCCAGCAGCCAAACCGAAACAGGGGGCCGGTTCTTC. Amino acid sequence: CASSQTETGGRFF. The V gene is TRBV7-6, the J gene TRBJ2-1; TRBD1 matches at 9 bases. Looked up from germline, CDR1 is SGHVS and CDR2 is FNYEAQ. V trimming: 5 bases; J trimming: 15 bases; junction bases outside the gene matches: 11. The CDR3 runs 13 residues.

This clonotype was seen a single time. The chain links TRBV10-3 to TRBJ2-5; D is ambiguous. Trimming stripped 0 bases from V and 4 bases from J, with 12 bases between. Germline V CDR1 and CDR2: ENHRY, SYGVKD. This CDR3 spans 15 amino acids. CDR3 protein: CAISESLVRTETQYF. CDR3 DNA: TGTGCCATCAGTGAGTCGTTAGTCAGGACAGAGACCCAGTACTTC.